The clone carrying this TCR beta chain was found a few times. Its antigen is undetermined. V gave up 4 bases and J gave up 2 bases, with 29 bases separating them. From germline, CDR1 is SGDLS and CDR2 YYNGEE. The CDR3 is made up of 20 amino acids. The sample originates from a study of cytomegalovirus exposure and HLA in healthy donors. Study-wide results and limits: Donors belonging to an Asian-associated ancestry cluster reportedly showed fewer N-insertions in productive TCRs than the approximately 690-donor mean, according to what a later analysis found. It was reportedly the case that the classifier diagnosed cytomegalovirus status with high specificity and sensitivity.

In the PCR, 60 Vbeta and 13 Jbeta primers were used. Method: immunoSEQ multiplex PCR; TCRdb's copy keeps in-frame clones and lacks some. The table lists some 130,000 clones, around three quarters of them singletons. Sequenced input: PBMCs. This TCR was sampled from a man aged 18 to 30 in good health and CMV-seronegative. The chain joins TRBV9 to TRBJ2-3; possibly TRBD1 for D (6 bases). As DNA, the CDR3 is TGTGCCAGCAGCCCGATAGGATACGACCGGGACACGAAATCCACAGATACGCAGTATTTT. It is translated as CASSPIGYDRDTKSTDTQYF.